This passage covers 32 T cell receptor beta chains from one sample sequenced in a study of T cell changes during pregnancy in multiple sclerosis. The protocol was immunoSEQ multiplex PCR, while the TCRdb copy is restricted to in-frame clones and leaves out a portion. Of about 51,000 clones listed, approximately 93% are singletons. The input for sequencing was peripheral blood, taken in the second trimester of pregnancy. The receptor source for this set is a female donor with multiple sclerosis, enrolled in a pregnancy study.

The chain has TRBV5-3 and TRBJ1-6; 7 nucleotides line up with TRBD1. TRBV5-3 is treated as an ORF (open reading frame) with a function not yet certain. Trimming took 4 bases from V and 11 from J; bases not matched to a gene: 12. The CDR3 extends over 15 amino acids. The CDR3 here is CARSLGTGVRAPLHF. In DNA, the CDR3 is TGTGCCAGAAGCCTGGGTACAGGGGTGCGGGCACCCCTCCACTTT.

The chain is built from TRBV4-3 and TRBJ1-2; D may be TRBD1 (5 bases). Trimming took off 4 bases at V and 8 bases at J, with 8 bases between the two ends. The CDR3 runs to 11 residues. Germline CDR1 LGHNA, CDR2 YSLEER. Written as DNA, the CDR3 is TGCGCCAGCAGCCGGGGGGAGGGCTACACCTTC. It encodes CASSRGEGYTF.

CDR3 sequence: CASSSGGLETKNIQYF. The CDR3 bases are TGTGCCAGCAGTTCTGGCGGCCTCGAAACCAAAAACATTCAGTACTTC. The V and J genes are TRBV28 and TRBJ2-4; no definite D call. CDR1 is MDHEN and CDR2 is SYDVKM in the germline V gene. The V and J ends lost 4 bases and 2 bases respectively, with 15 bases between them. There are 16 residues in the CDR3.

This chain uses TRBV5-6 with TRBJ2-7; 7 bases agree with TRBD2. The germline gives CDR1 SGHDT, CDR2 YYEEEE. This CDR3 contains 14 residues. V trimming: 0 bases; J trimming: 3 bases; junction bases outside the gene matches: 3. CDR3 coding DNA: TGTGCCAGCAGCTTGGGACTAGCTGTCTACGAGCAGTACTTC. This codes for CASSLGLAVYEQYF.

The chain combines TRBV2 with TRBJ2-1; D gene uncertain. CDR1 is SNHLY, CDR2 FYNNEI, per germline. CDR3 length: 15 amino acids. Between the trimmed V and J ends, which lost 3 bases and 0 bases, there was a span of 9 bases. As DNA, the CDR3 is TGTGCCAGCAGTGACGCTCGTAGCTCCTACAATGAGCAGTTCTTC. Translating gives CASSDARSSYNEQFF.

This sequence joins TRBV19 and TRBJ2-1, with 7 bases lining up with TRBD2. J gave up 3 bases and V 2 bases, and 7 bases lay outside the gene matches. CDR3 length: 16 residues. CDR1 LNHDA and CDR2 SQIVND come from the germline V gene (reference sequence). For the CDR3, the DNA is TGTGCCAGTAGTATAACTGCTGCTAGCGGCTACAATGAGCAGTTCTTC. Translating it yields CASSITAASGYNEQFF.

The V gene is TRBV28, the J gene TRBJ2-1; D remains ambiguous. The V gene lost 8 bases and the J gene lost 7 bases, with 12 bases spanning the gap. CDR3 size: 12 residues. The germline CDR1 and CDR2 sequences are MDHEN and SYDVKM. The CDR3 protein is CASLESWNEQFF. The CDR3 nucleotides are TGTGCCAGCCTTGAGAGTTGGAATGAGCAGTTCTTC.

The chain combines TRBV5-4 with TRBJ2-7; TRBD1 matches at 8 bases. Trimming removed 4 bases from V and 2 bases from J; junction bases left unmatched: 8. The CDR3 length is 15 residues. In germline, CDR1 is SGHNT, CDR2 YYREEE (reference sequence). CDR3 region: CASSAAGTGTYEQYF. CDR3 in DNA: TGTGCCAGCAGCGCCGCCGGGACAGGCACCTACGAGCAGTACTTC. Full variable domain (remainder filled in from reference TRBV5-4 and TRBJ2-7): ETGVTQSPTHLIKTRGQQVTLRCSSQSGHNTVSWYQQALGQGPQFIFQYYREEENGRGNFPPRFSGLQFPNYSSELNVNALELDDSALYLCASSAAGTGTYEQYFGPGTRLTVT.

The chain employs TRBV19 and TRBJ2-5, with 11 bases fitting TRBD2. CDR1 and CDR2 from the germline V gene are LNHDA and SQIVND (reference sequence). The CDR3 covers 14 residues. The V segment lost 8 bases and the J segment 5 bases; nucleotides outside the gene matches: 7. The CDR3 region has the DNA TGTGCCAGTTCTCATATAGCGGGAGGGGAGACCCAGTACTTC. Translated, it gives CASSHIAGGETQYF.

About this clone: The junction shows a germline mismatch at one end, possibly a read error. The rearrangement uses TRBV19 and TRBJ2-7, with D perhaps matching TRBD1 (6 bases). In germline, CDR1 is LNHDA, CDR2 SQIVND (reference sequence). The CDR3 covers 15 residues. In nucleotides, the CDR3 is TGTGCCAGGAGTATCCCCCAGGGGCGCACCTACGAGCAGTACTTC. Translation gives CARSIPQGRTYEQYF.

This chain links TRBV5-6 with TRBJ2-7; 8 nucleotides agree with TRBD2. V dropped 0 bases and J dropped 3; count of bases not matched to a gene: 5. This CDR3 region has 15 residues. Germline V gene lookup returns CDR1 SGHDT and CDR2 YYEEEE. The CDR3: CASSLERLANYEQYF. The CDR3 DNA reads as TGTGCCAGCAGCTTGGAGAGACTAGCGAACTACGAGCAGTACTTC.

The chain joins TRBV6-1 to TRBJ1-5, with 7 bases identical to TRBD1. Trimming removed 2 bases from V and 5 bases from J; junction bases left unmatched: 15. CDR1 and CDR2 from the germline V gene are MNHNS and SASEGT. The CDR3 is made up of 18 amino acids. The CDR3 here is CASSERPGQAELYQPQHF. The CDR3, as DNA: TGTGCCAGCAGTGAAAGGCCAGGACAGGCCGAACTCTATCAGCCCCAGCATTTT.

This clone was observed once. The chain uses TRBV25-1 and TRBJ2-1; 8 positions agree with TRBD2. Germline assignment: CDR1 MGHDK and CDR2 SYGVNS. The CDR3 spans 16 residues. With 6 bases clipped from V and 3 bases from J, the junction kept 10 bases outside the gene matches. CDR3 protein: CASSLRLSGDYNEQFF. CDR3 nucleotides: TGTGCCAGCAGCCTCCGGCTTAGCGGGGACTACAATGAGCAGTTCTTC.

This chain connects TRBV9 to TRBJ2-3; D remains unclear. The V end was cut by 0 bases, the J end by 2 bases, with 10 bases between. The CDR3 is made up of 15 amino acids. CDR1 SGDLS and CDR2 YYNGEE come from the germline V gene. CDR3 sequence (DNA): TGTGCCAGCAGCGTAGTAGGAGCATTCACAGATACGCAGTATTTT. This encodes CASSVVGAFTDTQYF.

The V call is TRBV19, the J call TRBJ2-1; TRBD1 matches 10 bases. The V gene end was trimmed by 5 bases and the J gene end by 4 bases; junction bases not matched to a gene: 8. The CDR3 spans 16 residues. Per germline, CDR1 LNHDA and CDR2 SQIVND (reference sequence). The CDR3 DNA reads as TGTGCCAGTAGTCTCCGACAGGGGGCGGGATACAATGAGCAGTTCTTC. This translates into CASSLRQGAGYNEQFF.

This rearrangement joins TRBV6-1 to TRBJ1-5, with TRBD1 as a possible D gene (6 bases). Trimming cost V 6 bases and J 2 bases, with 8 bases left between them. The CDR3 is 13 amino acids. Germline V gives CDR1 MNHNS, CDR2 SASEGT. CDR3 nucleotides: TGTGCCAGCAGGGGACAAGGCAATCAGCCCCAGCATTTT. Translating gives CASRGQGNQPQHF.

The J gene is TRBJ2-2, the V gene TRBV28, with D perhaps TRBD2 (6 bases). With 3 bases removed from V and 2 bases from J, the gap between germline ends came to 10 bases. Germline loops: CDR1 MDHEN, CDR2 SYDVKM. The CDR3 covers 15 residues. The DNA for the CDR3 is TGTGCCAGCAGTTTTGGCGGGGCCAACACCGGGGAGCTGTTTTTT. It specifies CASSFGGANTGELFF.

CDR3 bases: TGCGCCAGCAGCCTGGAAGGACAGGGGAACACTGAAGCTTTCTTT. This translates into CASSLEGQGNTEAFF. The chain couples TRBV4-1 to TRBJ1-1, with TRBD1 matching 8 bases. The germline V gene has CDR1 MGHRA and CDR2 YSYEKL. Trimming at V came to 4 bases and at J to 1 base, leaving 5 bases not matched to a gene. This CDR3 comprises 15 residues.

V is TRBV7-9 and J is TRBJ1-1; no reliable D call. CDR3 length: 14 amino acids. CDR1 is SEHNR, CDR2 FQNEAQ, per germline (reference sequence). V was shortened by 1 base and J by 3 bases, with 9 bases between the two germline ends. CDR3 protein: CASSLDPGYTEAFF. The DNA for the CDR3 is TGTGCCAGCAGCTTAGACCCCGGTTACACTGAAGCTTTCTTT.

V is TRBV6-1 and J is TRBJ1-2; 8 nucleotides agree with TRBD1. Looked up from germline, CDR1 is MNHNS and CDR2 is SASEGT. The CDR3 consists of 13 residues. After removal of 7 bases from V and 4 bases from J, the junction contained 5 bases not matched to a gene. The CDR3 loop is CASNGQGPYGYTF. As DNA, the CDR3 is TGTGCCAGCAACGGACAGGGACCCTATGGCTACACCTTC.

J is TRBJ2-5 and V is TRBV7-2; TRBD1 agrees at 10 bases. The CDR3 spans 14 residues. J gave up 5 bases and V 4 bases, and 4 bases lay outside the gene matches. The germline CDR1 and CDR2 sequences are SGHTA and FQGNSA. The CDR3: CASSSGQGIETQYF. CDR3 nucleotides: TGTGCCAGCAGCTCGGGACAGGGGATTGAGACCCAGTACTTC. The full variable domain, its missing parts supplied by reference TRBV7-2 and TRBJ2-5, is GAGVSQSPSNKVTEKGKDVELRCDPISGHTALYWYRQSLGQGLEFLIYFQGNSAPDKSGLPSDRFSAERTGGSVSTLTIQRTQQEDSAVYLCASSSGQGIETQYFGPGTRLLVL.

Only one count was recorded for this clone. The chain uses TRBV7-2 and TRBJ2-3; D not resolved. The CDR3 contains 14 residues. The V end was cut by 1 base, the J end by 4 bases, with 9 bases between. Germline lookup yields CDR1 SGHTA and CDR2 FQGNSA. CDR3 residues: CASSLDLYSDTQYF. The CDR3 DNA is TGTGCCAGCAGCTTAGACCTGTACTCAGATACGCAGTATTTT.

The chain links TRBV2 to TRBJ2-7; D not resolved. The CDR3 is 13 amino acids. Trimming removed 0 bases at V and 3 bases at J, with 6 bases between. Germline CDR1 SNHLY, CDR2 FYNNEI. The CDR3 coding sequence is TGTGCCAGCAGTGAAGCGCTCTACTACGAGCAGTACTTC. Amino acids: CASSEALYYEQYF.

The CDR3 region is CASSPWDRGENYGYTF. The DNA of the CDR3 is TGTGCCAGCAGTCCATGGGACAGGGGGGAAAACTATGGCTACACCTTC. This rearrangement joins TRBV27 to TRBJ1-2; 11 positions match TRBD1. The V gene end was trimmed by 5 bases and the J gene end by 2 bases; junction bases not matched to a gene: 7. There are 16 residues in the CDR3. Germline CDR1 is MNHEY and CDR2 is SMNVEV (reference sequence).

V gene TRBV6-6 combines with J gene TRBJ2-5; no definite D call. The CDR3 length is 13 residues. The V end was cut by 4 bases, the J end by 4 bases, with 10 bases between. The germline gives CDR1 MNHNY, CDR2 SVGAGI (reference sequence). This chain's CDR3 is CASSFPGSETQYF. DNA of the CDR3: TGTGCCAGCAGTTTCCCGGGTTCAGAGACCCAGTACTTC.

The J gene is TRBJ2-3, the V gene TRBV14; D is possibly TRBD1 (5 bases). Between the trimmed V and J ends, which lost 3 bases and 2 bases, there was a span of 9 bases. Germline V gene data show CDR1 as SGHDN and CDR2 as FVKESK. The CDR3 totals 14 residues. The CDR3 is CASSHRTFTDTQYF. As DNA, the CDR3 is TGTGCCAGCAGCCATCGGACATTCACAGATACGCAGTATTTT.

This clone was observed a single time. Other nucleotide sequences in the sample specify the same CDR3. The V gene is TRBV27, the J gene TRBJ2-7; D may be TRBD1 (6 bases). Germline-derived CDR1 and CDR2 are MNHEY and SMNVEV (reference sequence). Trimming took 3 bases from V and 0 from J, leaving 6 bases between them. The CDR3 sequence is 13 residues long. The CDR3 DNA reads TGTGCCAGCAGTTTGACAGGCTCCTACGAGCAGTACTTC. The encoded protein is CASSLTGSYEQYF.

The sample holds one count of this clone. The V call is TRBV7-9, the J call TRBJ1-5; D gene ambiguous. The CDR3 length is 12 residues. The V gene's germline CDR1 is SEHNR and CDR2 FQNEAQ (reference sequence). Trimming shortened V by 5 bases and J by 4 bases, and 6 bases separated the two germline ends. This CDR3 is CASSLLNQPQHF. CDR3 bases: TGTGCCAGCAGCCTCTTAAATCAGCCCCAGCATTTT.

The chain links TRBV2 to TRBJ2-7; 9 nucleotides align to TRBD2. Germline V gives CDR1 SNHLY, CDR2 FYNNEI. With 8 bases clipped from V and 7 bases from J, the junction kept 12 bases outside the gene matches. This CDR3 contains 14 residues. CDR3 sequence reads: CASCRLADPGEQYF. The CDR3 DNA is TGTGCCAGCTGTCGACTAGCGGATCCGGGGGAGCAGTACTTC. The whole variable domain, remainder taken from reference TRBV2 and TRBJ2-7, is EPEVTQTPSHQVTQMGQEVILRCVPISNHLYFYWYRQILGQKVEFLVSFYNNEISEKSEIFDDQFSVERPDGSNFTLKIRSTKLEDSAMYFCASCRLADPGEQYFGPGTRLTVT.

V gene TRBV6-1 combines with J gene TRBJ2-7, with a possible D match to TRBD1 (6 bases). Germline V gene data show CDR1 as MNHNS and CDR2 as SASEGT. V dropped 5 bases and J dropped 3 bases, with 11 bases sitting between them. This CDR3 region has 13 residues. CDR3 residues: CASSTGTHYEQYF. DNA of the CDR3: TGTGCCAGCAGTACCGGGACACACTACGAGCAGTACTTC.

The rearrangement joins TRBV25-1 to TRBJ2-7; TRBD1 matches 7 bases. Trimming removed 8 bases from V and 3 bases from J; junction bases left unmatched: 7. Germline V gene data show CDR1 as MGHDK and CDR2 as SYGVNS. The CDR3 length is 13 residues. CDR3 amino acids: CASSRGSRYEQYF. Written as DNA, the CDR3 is TGTGCCAGCTCCAGGGGGTCCCGCTACGAGCAGTACTTC.

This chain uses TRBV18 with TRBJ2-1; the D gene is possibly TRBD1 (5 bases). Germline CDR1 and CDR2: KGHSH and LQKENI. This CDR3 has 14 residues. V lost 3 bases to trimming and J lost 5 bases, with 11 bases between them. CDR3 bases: TGTGCCAGCTCACCTTGGGGCAGTAACAATGAGCAGTTCTTC. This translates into CASSPWGSNNEQFF.